This T cell receptor beta chain was profiled in a study of OX40 agonist ivuxolimab in advanced cancers. As for the study in general: Ivuxolimab, an agonistic anti-OX40 (CD134) antibody, was given to patients.

Study-wide results and limits: Antigen targets of the expanded peripheral T cells went undetermined. Low normalized T-cell clonal expansion was also seen in some nonresponders.

Libraries were prepared by immunoSEQ multiplex PCR; TCRdb keeps only in-frame clonotypes and omits some of them. The sample has more than 65,000 clones, roughly 90% seen once; the top ten hold 0.6% to 0.9%. The CDR3 is 16 residues long. V was clipped by 0 bases and J by 0 bases, with 9 bases between them. Germline values: CDR1 MGHRA, CDR2 YSYEKL. As regards this clone: The target antigen is unknown.

V gene TRBV4-1 combines with J gene TRBJ1-3, with a tentative D call TRBD1 (6 bases). This receptor was identified in an adult with an advanced solid tumor such as melanoma, head and neck, liver or kidney cancer. The sample was CD4+ or CD8+ T cells sorted from blood, taken in a trial of the OX40 agonist ivuxolimab. CDR3 in amino acids: CASSQDPRGSGNTIYF. Here the CDR3 DNA reads TGCGCCAGCAGCCAAGATCCCAGGGGCTCTGGAAACACCATATATTTT.